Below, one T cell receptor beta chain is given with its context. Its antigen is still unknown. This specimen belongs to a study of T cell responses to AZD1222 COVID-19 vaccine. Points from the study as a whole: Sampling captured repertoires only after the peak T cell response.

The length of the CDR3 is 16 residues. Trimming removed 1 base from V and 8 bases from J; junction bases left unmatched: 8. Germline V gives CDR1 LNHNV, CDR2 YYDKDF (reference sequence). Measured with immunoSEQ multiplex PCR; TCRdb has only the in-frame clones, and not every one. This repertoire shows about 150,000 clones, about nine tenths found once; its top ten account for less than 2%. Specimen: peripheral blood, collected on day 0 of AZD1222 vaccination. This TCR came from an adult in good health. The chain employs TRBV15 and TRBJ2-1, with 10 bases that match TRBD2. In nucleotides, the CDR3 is TGTGCCACCAGCAGAGCAAGCGGGAGGGCCTTGGATGAGCAGTTCTTC. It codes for CATSRASGRALDEQFF.